The T cell receptor (beta chain) described here comes from a study of blood T cell repertoires in COVID-19. Study summary: Collection of acute and convalescent COVID-19 samples took place in the United States, Italy and Spain. The cDNA or gDNA used as material had been derived from T cells, B-cell-depleted T cells, or PBMCs.

As processed by the authors: Nucleated cell number was recorded as an estimate derived from reference gene primer amplification. Method: immunoSEQ multiplex PCR; TCRdb's copy keeps in-frame clones and lacks some. V and J calls plus clone size are reproduced from that table; the DNA served to infer D and trimming. The profile covers around 100,000 clones, with roughly 86% appearing a single time and roughly 21% taken by the ten largest. This clone appeared a single time. Germline CDR1 reads MNHEY; CDR2 reads SVGAGI. J was trimmed by 4 bases and V by 4 bases; bases with no gene match: 4. The CDR3 is 15 amino acids.

V is TRBV6-5 and J is TRBJ1-5; TRBD1 agrees at 10 bases. The clonotype originates from a human donor in a cohort sampled during active COVID-19. Sequenced sample: peripheral blood. DNA of the CDR3: TGTGCCAGCAGTTGGGACAGGGGAGGGAATCAGCCCCAGCATTTT. It is translated as CASSWDRGGNQPQHF.